The rows below give T cell receptor beta chains drawn from one sample of a study of blood T cell repertoires in COVID-19. Assay used: immunoSEQ multiplex PCR; TCRdb lists only in-frame clones, some missing. Among 250,000 to 350,000 clones listed, about 87% were seen once. The sample consisted of peripheral blood. The origin of the receptors is a woman aged 45-65 years with COVID-19, enrolled during active disease. CDR3s include the opening cysteine and the closing phenylalanine or tryptophan. The D gene is left open where the match is weak. The listing skips clone size in some rows; elsewhere it reads once, few, many or a size class.

TGTGCCAGCCGGCCCAGGATGAACACTGAAGCTTTCTTT	CASRPRMNTEAFF	NA	TRBV5-5	TRBJ1-1	NA
TGTGCCAGCAGTGGCCCAGCTACGGGACAGGCCCAAGAGACCCAGTACTTC	CASSGPATGQAQETQYF	NA	TRBV6-1	TRBJ2-5	TRBD1
TGTGCCAGCAAAAACGGGGGGAGCGGGACTGAAGCTTTCTTT	CASKNGGSGTEAFF	NA	TRBV6-5	TRBJ1-1	NA
TGCGCCAGCAGCCCTGGACTCACCGGATGGGAGACCCAGTACTTC	CASSPGLTGWETQYF	once	TRBV5-1	TRBJ2-5	NA
TGTGCCAGCAAGCAGGTTGGGGAGCAGTTCTTC	CASKQVGEQFF	NA	TRBV27	TRBJ2-1	NA
TGTGCCAGCAGGGACCGGGGTGTAGAAGCGGGAAAAAACACCGGGGAGCTGTTTTTT	CASRDRGVEAGKNTGELFF	NA	TRBV2	TRBJ2-2	TRBD2
TGTGCCAGCAGCTACATAGGACTAGCGGGACTTCGAGAGACCCAGTACTTC	CASSYIGLAGLRETQYF	NA	TRBV5-4	TRBJ2-5	TRBD2
TGTGCCAGCAGTTACAGGGGGCCGGCAGATACGCAGTATTTT	CASSYRGPADTQYF	NA	TRBV6-5	TRBJ2-3	TRBD1
TGTGCCAGCAGCCAACTAACCGTCCGCGGGAATGAGCAGTTCTTC	CASSQLTVRGNEQFF	NA	TRBV14	TRBJ2-1	NA
TGCGCCAGCAGCCAGGGTGAGGGGAGGATTGTCGAGCAGTACTTC	CASSQGEGRIVEQYF	NA	TRBV5-1	TRBJ2-7	NA
TGTGCCAGCAGCCAGACTAGCGACAGACAAGAGACCCAGTACTTC	CASSQTSDRQETQYF	NA	TRBV3-1/TRBV3-2	TRBJ2-5	TRBD2
TGTGCCTGGACCAGGGTGGGACAAGAGACCCAGTACTTC	CAWTRVGQETQYF	NA	TRBV30	TRBJ2-5	NA
TGTGCCTGGAGTGTAGCAGGGGGCGCCTATGGCTACACCTTC	CAWSVAGGAYGYTF	NA	TRBV30	TRBJ1-2	TRBD1
TGCGCCAGCAGCCAGGGGGCCCCGATGGGGACCGGGGAGCTGTTTTTT	CASSQGAPMGTGELFF	once	TRBV5-1	TRBJ2-2	TRBD1
TGTGCCAGCAGTGAGACCCCCGGACAGGGTCCCAATCAGCCCCAGCATTTT	CASSETPGQGPNQPQHF	few	TRBV2	TRBJ1-5	TRBD1
TGTGCCAGCAGCCGTCGGACAGGTCAAAATGAAAAACTGTTTTTT	CASSRRTGQNEKLFF	NA	TRBV4-2	TRBJ1-4	TRBD1
TGTGCCAGCAGGATAGGACAGGGAGGTAATTCACCCCTCCACTTT	CASRIGQGGNSPLHF	NA	TRBV28	TRBJ1-6	TRBD1
TGTGCCAGCAGCTCAGGACAGGGGATTAAGTCTGGAAACACCATATATTTT	CASSSGQGIKSGNTIYF	NA	TRBV7-9	TRBJ1-3	TRBD1
TGTGCCAGCAGCTTGGAGCCGAGCTCTGGAAACACCATATATTTT	CASSLEPSSGNTIYF	NA	TRBV5-4	TRBJ1-3	NA
TGTGCCAGCAGCTTAGAGGGGACAGGAAACACCATATATTTT	CASSLEGTGNTIYF	NA	TRBV7-2	TRBJ1-3	NA
TGTGCCAGCTCTTATAGCGGGAGGGGAAATGAGCAGTTCTTC	CASSYSGRGNEQFF	NA	TRBV18	TRBJ2-1	TRBD2
TGTGCCAGCAGCCACGGACAGGGAGAGACCCAGTACTTC	CASSHGQGETQYF	NA	TRBV7-8	TRBJ2-5	TRBD1
TGTGCCAGCAGGGGACAGGTAATCAGGCAAGAGACCCAGTACTTC	CASRGQVIRQETQYF	NA	TRBV6-6	TRBJ2-5	TRBD1
TGTGCCAGCAGTGGCCCGGGTGGGACTGCTAACTATGGCTACACCTTC	CASSGPGGTANYGYTF	NA	TRBV25-1	TRBJ1-2	NA
TGTGCCAGTAGTAGGACAGGGGCCTATGGCTACACCTTC	CASSRTGAYGYTF	NA	TRBV19	TRBJ1-2	TRBD1
TGCGCCAGCAGCTTAACTACGGGACAGAAAACCGGGGAGCTGTTTTTT	CASSLTTGQKTGELFF	NA	TRBV5-1	TRBJ2-2	TRBD1
TGCGCCAGCAGCCAAGTTGGGGCAGGGAGGGAGACCCAGTACTTC	CASSQVGAGRETQYF	NA	TRBV4-1	TRBJ2-5	NA
TGTGCCAGCAGTGAACAGCTGGGACAGGGCCAACGAGGCGCTGAAGCTTTCTTT	CASSEQLGQGQRGAEAFF	NA	TRBV25-1	TRBJ1-1	TRBD1
TGTGCTAGCAGCTCCCGGGGACAGTCCCTTACCGGGGAGCTGTTTTTT	CASSSRGQSLTGELFF	NA	TRBV7-7	TRBJ2-2	TRBD1
TGTGCCAGCAGTGACTGGGCATTCGGTGGCTACACCTTC	CASSDWAFGGYTF	few	TRBV6-4	TRBJ1-2	NA
TGTGCCAGCAGCTTGATTCAGGGATTGGACACTGAAGCTTTCTTT	CASSLIQGLDTEAFF	NA	TRBV5-4	TRBJ1-1	NA
TGTGCCAGCATAATCTCAGGGGGCATCGCAGATACGCAGTATTTT	CASIISGGIADTQYF	NA	TRBV2	TRBJ2-3	TRBD1
TGTGCCAGCAGTTCCGGGACATCGAACACCGGGGAGCTGTTTTTT	CASSSGTSNTGELFF	once	TRBV7-9	TRBJ2-2	NA
TGTGCCAGCAGTGGACGTATAGGACAGGGTAATCAGCCCCAGCATTTT	CASSGRIGQGNQPQHF	NA	TRBV6-6	TRBJ1-5	TRBD1
TGTGCCAGCAGGCTTGGACAGCCCATGAACACTGAAGCTTTCTTT	CASRLGQPMNTEAFF	NA	TRBV4-2	TRBJ1-1	NA
TGTGCCAGCTCACCATACAGGGGGAACACTGAAGCTTTCTTT	CASSPYRGNTEAFF	NA	TRBV18	TRBJ1-1	TRBD1
TGCGCCAGCAGCCAAGAATTAGAGGGAACCTACGAGCAGTACTTC	CASSQELEGTYEQYF	NA	TRBV4-1	TRBJ2-7	NA
TGTGCCAGCAGACGCCCCGGGGGGAACACTGAAGCTTTCTTT	CASRRPGGNTEAFF	NA	TRBV14	TRBJ1-1	NA
TGTGCCAGCAGCTTAAGTGGTGGGCCATACGCAACCCATTACGAGCAGTACTTC	CASSLSGGPYATHYEQYF	NA	TRBV7-3	TRBJ2-7	NA
TGTGCCTGGAGGGGAGCGGGAGCCAGTTCCCTCTCCTACAATGAGCAGTTCTTC	CAWRGAGASSLSYNEQFF	once	TRBV30	TRBJ2-1	TRBD2
TGTGCCAGCACCGGAAGCAGGGGGCGCCTTAACGAGCAGTACTTC	CASTGSRGRLNEQYF	NA	TRBV2	TRBJ2-7	TRBD1
TGTGCCAGCAGCCTACAGGGCTATTCCGGTGGCTACACCTTC	CASSLQGYSGGYTF	NA	TRBV14	TRBJ1-2	NA
TGTGCCAGCAGTTATGGCGGCGCAGATACGCAGTATTTT	CASSYGGADTQYF	NA	TRBV6-2/TRBV6-3	TRBJ2-3	NA
TGTGCCAGCAGGGGCCGGGAAACTCAGCCCCAGCATTTT	CASRGRETQPQHF	NA	TRBV5-5	TRBJ1-5	NA
TGTGCCAGCAGGACTAGCGGAAACACAGATACGCAGTATTTT	CASRTSGNTDTQYF	NA	TRBV2	TRBJ2-3	TRBD2
TGTGCTAGTGGTTTGTACAGTAGCACAGATACGCAGTATTTT	CASGLYSSTDTQYF	once	TRBV12-5	TRBJ2-3	NA
TGTGCCAGCTCACGACGGGATATTTCGAGGGTCCATAGCAATCAGCCCCAGCATTTT	CASSRRDISRVHSNQPQHF	NA	TRBV18	TRBJ1-5	NA
TGTGCCAGCAGTCCCCTAGGCGGGAGGGATTACAATGAGCAGTTCTTC	CASSPLGGRDYNEQFF	NA	TRBV27	TRBJ2-1	TRBD2
TGTGCCAGCAGCTTGAATGACTACATGAACACTGAAGCTTTCTTT	CASSLNDYMNTEAFF	NA	TRBV5-8	TRBJ1-1	NA